The 22 T cell receptor beta chains given below trace back to one sample, sequenced in a study of T-cell reconstitution after alpha-beta-depleted transplantation in children. This sample's TCRbeta library carried unique molecular identifier barcodes. TCRdb reprocessed the PCR reads with MiXCR, giving one entry per CDR3 protein. Of fewer than 750,000 distinct CDR3 sequences in the sample, about a quarter were seen once. This specimen was PBMCs, taken before TCRalphabeta/CD19-depleted stem cell transplant. The source of these receptors is a boy under two years old with Wiskott-Aldrich syndrome, due to receive a stem cell transplant.

In this sample, this clonotype turned up a few times. V and J are TRBV5-1 and TRBJ2-3; D gene uncertain. Trimming took 2 bases from V and 3 from J, leaving 10 bases between them. The CDR3 runs to 14 residues. Germline V gives CDR1 SGHRS, CDR2 YFSETQ. This chain's CDR3 is CASSLTTVTDTQYF. The CDR3 bases are TGCGCCAGCAGCTTAACCACGGTAACAGATACGCAGTATTTT.

This clonotype was seen repeatedly, ten times or more. The rearrangement joins TRBV10-3 to TRBJ2-1; 10 bases are a match to TRBD2. The CDR3 is 14 residues long. After removal of 4 bases from V and 3 bases from J, the junction contained 0 bases not matched to a gene. Germline CDR1 ENHRY, CDR2 SYGVKD. The CDR3 nucleotides read TGTGCCATCAGTGCTAGCGGGAGCTACAATGAGCAGTTCTTC. The encoded protein is CAISASGSYNEQFF.

This clonotype was counted between two and nine times. The chain joins TRBV7-9 to TRBJ2-7; D is ambiguous. This CDR3 has 14 residues. V gave up 4 bases and J gave up 0 bases, with 10 bases separating them. Germline V gene lookup returns CDR1 SEHNR and CDR2 FQNEAQ (reference sequence). The CDR3 bases are TGTGCCAGCAGCTCCCGGAACGGCTCCTACGAGCAGTACTTC. Amino acid sequence: CASSSRNGSYEQYF. Based on the CDR3 plus reference TRBV7-9 and TRBJ2-7, the full variable domain is DTGVSQNPRHKITKRGQNVTFRCDPISEHNRLYWYRQTLGQGPEFLTYFQNEAQLEKSRLLSDRFSAERPKGSFSTLEIQRTEQGDSAMYLCASSSRNGSYEQYFGPGTRLTVT.

This clonotype was counted a few times. The chain is built from TRBV15 and TRBJ2-1, with 7 nucleotides matching TRBD2. Germline assignment: CDR1 LNHNV and CDR2 YYDKDF (reference sequence). V lost 1 base, J lost 7 bases, and 7 bases stayed unmatched. The CDR3 totals 15 residues. CDR3 bases: TGTGCCACCAGCAGAGTCGGCGGGAGAAAAAATGAGCAGTTCTTC. This sequence encodes CATSRVGGRKNEQFF.

The V gene is TRBV7-3, the J gene TRBJ1-1; 8 bases align to TRBD1. Germline CDR1 is SGHTA and CDR2 is FQGTGA. V dropped 5 bases and J dropped 1; count of bases not matched to a gene: 3. The CDR3 runs to 14 residues. In DNA, the CDR3 is TGTGCCAGCAGCCAGGGACAGGAGAACACTGAAGCTTTCTTT. As protein: CASSQGQENTEAFF.

This clonotype occurred many times. Relative to the germline gene, one junction end is altered; a read error may explain this. The chain employs TRBV5-1 and TRBJ2-3, with 14 nucleotides matching TRBD2. CDR1 and CDR2 (germline): SGHRS, YFSETQ. The CDR3 totals 16 residues. The CDR3: CASSLGLAGGTDTQYF. The CDR3 nucleotides are TGTGCCAGCAGTTTGGGACTAGCGGGAGGCACAGATACGCAGTATTTT. Full variable domain (rest looked up from reference TRBV5-1 and TRBJ2-3): KAGVTQTPRYLIKTRGQQVTLSCSPISGHRSVSWYQQTPGQGLQFLFEYFSETQRNKGNFPGRFSGRQFSNSRSEMNVSTLELGDSALYLCASSLGLAGGTDTQYFGPGTRLTVL.

This clonotype was seen more than once but under ten times. This chain joins TRBV27 and TRBJ2-5, with TRBD2 as a possible D gene (6 bases). The germline CDR1 and CDR2 sequences are MNHEY and SMNVEV (reference sequence). Between the trimmed V and J ends, which lost 5 bases and 2 bases, there was a span of 12 bases. This CDR3 has 14 amino acids. CDR3 in amino acids: CASSLDYKQETQYF. CDR3 in DNA: TGTGCCAGCAGTCTGGACTATAAGCAAGAGACCCAGTACTTC.

This clonotype was seen a few times. V is TRBV5-5 and J is TRBJ2-1, with 9 bases aligning to TRBD1. Germline lookup yields CDR1 SGHKS and CDR2 YYEKEE (reference sequence). V lost 2 bases and J lost 9; bases outside the gene matches: 12. The CDR3 spans 16 residues. The chain's CDR3 is CASSFLPGQGGSEQFF. The CDR3 region has the DNA TGTGCCAGCAGCTTCTTGCCGGGACAGGGTGGTAGTGAGCAGTTCTTC.

The chain recombines TRBV5-1 with TRBJ2-7; maybe TRBD1 (6 bases). Deletions cut 4 bases from V and 6 bases from J, with 17 bases between. Germline V gives CDR1 SGHRS, CDR2 YFSETQ. The CDR3 runs to 14 residues. CDR3 residues: CASSTKGGALEQYF. CDR3 nucleotide sequence: TGCGCCAGCAGCACCAAAGGGGGAGCCCTCGAGCAGTACTTC.

This clonotype was picked up a small number of times. This chain connects TRBV2 to TRBJ2-5, with D possibly being TRBD1 (6 bases). Germline loops: CDR1 SNHLY, CDR2 FYNNEI. V was shortened by 8 bases and J by 5 bases, with 15 bases between the two germline ends. This CDR3 is built from 13 residues. The CDR3 coding sequence is TGTGCCAGCGGCCTAACAGGGACGGAGACCCAGTACTTC. The encoded protein is CASGLTGTETQYF.

The sample holds many counts of this clonotype. This rearrangement joins TRBV7-2 to TRBJ2-5; no clear D. Germline V CDR1 and CDR2: SGHTA, FQGNSA. With 1 base removed from V and 6 bases from J, the gap between germline ends came to 18 bases. The CDR3 contains 16 residues. The CDR3 protein is CASSLGVSVVGQTQYF. CDR3 nucleotide sequence: TGTGCCAGCAGCTTAGGGGTTTCGGTCGTTGGGCAGACCCAGTACTTC.

This clonotype was seen more than once but under ten times. The V and J genes are TRBV5-1 and TRBJ1-2; D unresolved. The V gene lost 3 bases and the J gene lost 0 bases, with 12 bases spanning the gap. The CDR3 runs to 15 residues. Germline V CDR1 and CDR2: SGHRS, YFSETQ. The CDR3 nucleotides read TGCGCCAGCAGCTGGGATACCGACGCTAACTATGGCTACACCTTC. This sequence encodes CASSWDTDANYGYTF.

The chain is built from TRBV12-5 and TRBJ2-5, with 12 bases identical to TRBD2. CDR1 and CDR2 from the germline V gene are LGHNT and FRNRAP. The CDR3 consists of 16 residues. V lost 7 bases, J lost 4 bases, and 10 bases stayed unmatched. The CDR3 DNA reads TGTGCTAGTGCCGTGACTAGCGGGAGAGGGGGAGAGACCCAGTACTTC. Amino acid sequence: CASAVTSGRGGETQYF.

The J gene is TRBJ1-5, the V gene TRBV6-1; D is ambiguous. The V gene lost 4 bases and the J gene lost 4 bases, with 11 bases spanning the gap. Germline loops: CDR1 MNHNS, CDR2 SASEGT. The length of the CDR3 is 14 residues. The CDR3 region has the DNA TGTGCCAGCAGTGTGACACTCCAAAATCAGCCCCAGCATTTT. Its protein product is CASSVTLQNQPQHF.

V gene TRBV7-2 combines with J gene TRBJ1-1, with D possibly TRBD1 on 5 matching bases. Germline lookup yields CDR1 SGHTA and CDR2 FQGNSA. CDR3 size: 15 residues. Trimming pared 2 bases from V and 1 base from J, leaving 11 bases between. CDR3 DNA sequence: TGTGCCAGCAGCTTAAGACAGCGGGGGAACACTGAAGCTTTCTTT. Encoded protein: CASSLRQRGNTEAFF.

This clonotype was counted between two and nine times. V usage is TRBV7-2 and J usage is TRBJ1-1; D gene ambiguous. Per the germline V gene, CDR1 is SGHTA and CDR2 is FQGNSA. V was pared by 6 bases and J by 3 bases, with 11 bases between. CDR3 size: 13 residues. The CDR3 DNA reads TGTGCCAGCAGTAAAGGACGGGACACTGAAGCTTTCTTT. Translating gives CASSKGRDTEAFF.

This chain joins TRBV5-1 and TRBJ1-4, with TRBD1 matching over 10 bases. The CDR3 spans 13 residues. J gave up 7 bases and V 3 bases, and 0 bases lay outside the gene matches. The germline V gene has CDR1 SGHRS and CDR2 YFSETQ. The CDR3 is CASSWDRGEKLFF. In DNA form, the CDR3 reads TGCGCCAGCAGCTGGGACAGGGGTGAAAAACTGTTTTTT.

This clonotype occurred a few times. The chain carries TRBV20-1 and TRBJ2-7, with D uncertain. Germline values: CDR1 DFQATT, CDR2 SNEGSKA (reference sequence). Trimming removed 4 bases from V and 5 bases from J, with 12 bases in between. The CDR3 has 12 amino acids. CDR3 region: CSATSTRDEQYF. In nucleotides, the CDR3 is TGCAGTGCTACGTCGACCCGCGACGAGCAGTACTTC.

The chain carries TRBV7-3 and TRBJ2-1; TRBD2 matches at 12 bases. Germline V gene lookup returns CDR1 SGHTA and CDR2 FQGTGA. The CDR3 has 15 residues. The V gene end was trimmed by 5 bases and the J gene end by 4 bases; junction bases not matched to a gene: 3. CDR3 DNA: TGTGCCAGCAGCCCAACTAGCGGGGGGTACAATGAGCAGTTCTTC. It codes for CASSPTSGGYNEQFF. The variable domain in full, with the rest retrieved from reference TRBV7-3 and TRBJ2-1, is GAGVSQTPSNKVTEKGKYVELRCDPISGHTALYWYRQSLGQGPEFLIYFQGTGAADDSGLPNDRFFAVRPEGSVSTLKIQRTERGDSAVYLCASSPTSGGYNEQFFGPGTRLTVL.

This chain links TRBV29-1 with TRBJ2-1; 10 bases are shared with TRBD2. With 6 bases clipped from V and 6 bases from J, the junction kept 8 bases outside the gene matches. The CDR3 has 14 amino acids. Germline CDR1 is SQVTM and CDR2 is ANQGSEA. The chain's CDR3 is CSVPIIAGGNEQFF. The CDR3 nucleotides are TGCAGCGTCCCGATTATAGCGGGGGGCAATGAGCAGTTCTTC.

This clonotype was seen a few times. This rearrangement joins TRBV12-3 or TRBV12-4 to TRBJ2-7; 9 bases map to TRBD1. The CDR3 is made up of 16 amino acids. V shed 5 bases and J 7 bases; nucleotides not matched to a gene: 15. The CDR3 loop reads CASSGKNRGQKAEQYF. The CDR3 DNA sequence: TGTGCCAGCAGTGGTAAAAACAGGGGGCAGAAAGCAGAGCAGTACTTC.

This clonotype was observed a few times. This chain uses TRBV20-1 with TRBJ1-5, with D hard to call. Per the germline V gene, CDR1 is DFQATT and CDR2 is SNEGSKA (reference sequence). There are 17 residues in the CDR3. V gave up 3 bases and J gave up 2 bases, with 20 bases separating them. The DNA for the CDR3 is TGCAGTGCTAGCCCCCCGTCCGCGATTGGCGGCAATCAGCCCCAGCATTTT. Its translation: CSASPPSAIGGNQPQHF.